These 20 T cell receptor beta chains were all obtained from the same sample, sequenced in a study of T cell responses to AZD1222 COVID-19 vaccine. Using immunoSEQ multiplex PCR, the repertoire was profiled, and TCRdb retains in-frame clones only, with some absent. The sample yields more than 95,000 clones, around 90% seen once. Source: peripheral blood, taken 28 days after the second AZD1222 dose. These receptors all stem from an adult who received the AZD1222 COVID-19 vaccine.

This clone appeared a single time. The chain has TRBV5-1 and TRBJ1-5; D gene unclear. V dropped 0 bases and J dropped 0 bases, with 7 bases sitting between them. This CDR3 region has 15 residues. CDR1 is SGHRS and CDR2 is YFSETQ in the germline V gene. The CDR3 DNA reads TGCGCCAGCAGCTTGGTGGGCGGTAGCAATCAGCCCCAGCATTTT. Amino acid sequence: CASSLVGGSNQPQHF.

This sequence joins TRBV7-3 and TRBJ2-2; 7 bases fit TRBD1. Per the germline V gene, CDR1 is SGHTA and CDR2 is FQGTGA. Trimming removed 5 bases from V and 0 bases from J; junction bases left unmatched: 6. CDR3 length equals 16 residues. The CDR3 coding sequence is TGTGCCAGCAGCATCCAAGGGGGCCCGAACACCGGGGAGCTGTTTTTT. Protein sequence: CASSIQGGPNTGELFF.

The rearrangement joins TRBV5-6 to TRBJ1-4, with D possibly being TRBD1 (6 bases). The CDR3 loop spans 15 amino acids. Germline assignment: CDR1 SGHDT and CDR2 YYEEEE. Deletions cut 6 bases from V and 5 bases from J, with 17 bases between. CDR3: CASIRRGQGNEKLFF. CDR3 bases: TGTGCCAGCATTCGAAGGGGCCAGGGGAATGAAAAACTGTTTTTT.

This clone appeared once. J is TRBJ2-7 and V is TRBV5-6; TRBD2 matches at 9 bases. CDR3 length equals 15 residues. The germline gives CDR1 SGHDT, CDR2 YYEEEE. V shed 6 bases and J 2 bases; nucleotides not matched to a gene: 9. The CDR3 loop reads CASTPSRGGPYEQYF. In DNA form, the CDR3 reads TGTGCCAGCACCCCCTCGCGGGGGGGCCCCTACGAGCAGTACTTC.

CDR3 sequence reads: CASTRPGRGGYTF. The CDR3 nucleotides read TGTGCCAGCACCCGGCCGGGACGGGGTGGCTACACCTTC. The chain carries TRBV12-3 or TRBV12-4 and TRBJ1-2; D perhaps matches TRBD1 (5 bases). The CDR3 is 13 amino acids. Trimming pared 7 bases from V and 7 bases from J, leaving 16 bases between.

This chain links TRBV9 with TRBJ2-1; 8 nucleotides line up with TRBD2. Per germline, CDR1 SGDLS and CDR2 YYNGEE. V dropped 2 bases and J dropped 0; count of bases not matched to a gene: 1. This CDR3 is 15 amino acids long. CDR3 DNA sequence: TGTGCCAGCAGCGTGCTAGCGGGCTCCTACAATGAGCAGTTCTTC. This sequence encodes CASSVLAGSYNEQFF.

Written as DNA, the CDR3 is TGCGCCAGCAGCTTGGGACATCGGGATTCACCCCTCCACTTT. This sequence encodes CASSLGHRDSPLHF. The V gene is TRBV5-1, the J gene TRBJ1-6, with D unclear. The V end lost 0 bases, the J end lost 8 bases, and 9 bases lay between the germline ends. Germline assignment: CDR1 SGHRS and CDR2 YFSETQ. The CDR3 contains 14 residues.

The CDR3 sequence: CASSPTGRGGGELFF. The CDR3 DNA reads TGTGCCAGCAGTCCGACGGGGCGGGGTGGCGGGGAGCTGTTTTTT. The chain couples TRBV7-2 to TRBJ2-2; weak D call: TRBD2 (6 bases). V was trimmed by 6 bases and J by 7 bases, leaving 18 bases between them. The CDR3 is 15 amino acids. The germline CDR1 and CDR2 sequences are SGHTA and FQGNSA.

The chain combines TRBV9 with TRBJ2-7, with 8 bases that match TRBD1. V dropped 1 base and J dropped 2; count of bases not matched to a gene: 8. CDR1 is SGDLS and CDR2 is YYNGEE in the germline V gene. This CDR3 region has 16 residues. CDR3 DNA: TGTGCCAGCAGCGTAAATTACAGGGGGGAAACCTACGAGCAGTACTTC. It codes for CASSVNYRGETYEQYF.

For the CDR3, the DNA is TGTGCCAGCAGCTTAGCCCCCTTAGGCTATGGCTACACCTTC. As protein: CASSLAPLGYGYTF. V and J are TRBV7-8 and TRBJ1-2; D uncertain. The length of the CDR3 is 14 residues. Germline loops: CDR1 SGHVS, CDR2 FQNEAQ. Trimming stripped 0 bases from V and 4 bases from J, with 9 bases between.

The chain employs TRBV28 and TRBJ1-2, with 11 bases aligning to TRBD1. CDR3 length: 17 residues. Germline V gene sequence: CDR1 MDHEN, CDR2 SYDVKM. V shed 5 bases, J shed 3 bases, and the junction held 11 bases outside the gene matches. This chain's CDR3 is CASSIIGQGAVDYGYTF. The CDR3 DNA follows: TGTGCCAGCAGTATCATAGGACAGGGGGCTGTGGACTATGGCTACACCTTC.

The V gene is TRBV9, the J gene TRBJ2-5; 13 bases align to TRBD2. Per germline, CDR1 SGDLS and CDR2 YYNGEE. The CDR3 is 15 amino acids. The ends lost 4 bases at V and 2 bases at J; junction bases unmatched: 2. The CDR3 sequence: CASSWGLAGQETQYF. In nucleotides, the CDR3 is TGTGCCAGCAGCTGGGGACTAGCGGGACAAGAGACCCAGTACTTC.

The rearrangement joins TRBV4-2 to TRBJ1-4; the D is unclear. V dropped 0 bases and J dropped 8 bases, with 13 bases sitting between them. The germline gives CDR1 LGHNA, CDR2 YNFKEQ. The CDR3 runs to 15 residues. For the CDR3, the DNA is TGTGCCAGCAGCCAAGAGAACACCCGTGGGGAAAAACTGTTTTTT. As protein: CASSQENTRGEKLFF.

The V gene is TRBV6-4, the J gene TRBJ2-3; D assignment may be TRBD1 or TRBD2 (5 bases each). This CDR3 is built from 15 residues. Looked up from germline, CDR1 is MRHNA and CDR2 is SNTAGT. With 6 bases removed from V and 0 bases from J, the gap between germline ends came to 13 bases. CDR3 region: CASSEGYSSTDTQYF. Written as DNA, the CDR3 is TGTGCCAGCAGCGAGGGGTACTCCAGCACAGATACGCAGTATTTT.

This rearrangement joins TRBV7-3 to TRBJ2-1; 9 nucleotides agree with TRBD2. CDR3 length: 16 amino acids. Germline V lookup: CDR1 SGHTA, CDR2 FQGTGA. Losses at the gene ends were 2 bases for V and 7 bases for J; bases not matched to a gene: 9. This chain's CDR3 is CASSLQGLASINEQFF. The DNA for the CDR3 is TGTGCCAGCAGCTTACAGGGACTAGCTAGTATAAATGAGCAGTTCTTC. The full variable domain, its missing parts supplied by reference TRBV7-3 and TRBJ2-1, is GAGVSQTPSNKVTEKGKYVELRCDPISGHTALYWYRQSLGQGPEFLIYFQGTGAADDSGLPNDRFFAVRPEGSVSTLKIQRTERGDSAVYLCASSLQGLASINEQFFGPGTRLTVL.

The chain uses TRBV5-1 and TRBJ1-2; 8 positions match TRBD1. This CDR3 contains 14 residues. Germline CDR1 is SGHRS and CDR2 is YFSETQ. V was pared by 3 bases and J by 8 bases, with 9 bases of the junction left unmatched. The CDR3 sequence is CASSSTGVAGGYTF. In nucleotides, the CDR3 is TGCGCCAGCAGCTCGACAGGGGTTGCGGGGGGCTACACCTTC.

In its sample, this clone was seen once. V usage is TRBV19 and J usage is TRBJ1-2; the D is unclear. This CDR3 contains 14 residues. Germline CDR1 is LNHDA and CDR2 is SQIVND (reference sequence). The V and J ends lost 2 bases and 4 bases respectively, with 11 bases between them. The CDR3 sequence is CASSIPGTTYGYTF. Written as DNA, the CDR3 is TGTGCCAGTAGTATACCAGGCACGACCTATGGCTACACCTTC.

The chain links TRBV28 to TRBJ1-2; 11 nucleotides align to TRBD1. The CDR3 contains 15 residues. The trim removed 6 bases at V and 4 bases at J, leaving 7 bases unmatched. The germline V gene encodes CDR1 MDHEN and CDR2 SYDVKM. CDR3 in amino acids: CASRFPGTGGYGYTF. The CDR3, as DNA: TGTGCCAGCAGGTTTCCCGGGACAGGGGGCTATGGCTACACCTTC.

This chain links TRBV5-4 with TRBJ2-1; D call uncertain. The CDR3 contains 17 residues. Germline V gene lookup returns CDR1 SGHNT and CDR2 YYREEE (reference sequence). Between the trimmed V and J ends, which lost 0 bases and 0 bases, there was a span of 13 bases. The CDR3 loop is CASSLEGYRGSYNEQFF. In DNA form, the CDR3 reads TGTGCCAGCAGCTTGGAGGGTTATCGCGGCTCCTACAATGAGCAGTTCTTC. Drawing the rest from reference TRBV5-4 and TRBJ2-1, the complete variable domain is ETGVTQSPTHLIKTRGQQVTLRCSSQSGHNTVSWYQQALGQGPQFIFQYYREEENGRGNFPPRFSGLQFPNYSSELNVNALELDDSALYLCASSLEGYRGSYNEQFFGPGTRLTVL.

This rearrangement joins TRBV18 to TRBJ2-1; D is possibly TRBD1 (5 bases). The V and J ends lost 0 bases and 3 bases respectively, with 9 bases between them. The germline V gene has CDR1 KGHSH and CDR2 LQKENI. The CDR3 sequence is 15 residues long. Here the CDR3 reads CASSPPQGLYNEQFF. The CDR3 nucleotides read TGTGCCAGCTCACCACCGCAGGGTCTCTACAATGAGCAGTTCTTC.